This TCR beta chain was captured in a study of T-cell memory formation after mild COVID-19. Overall study context: There were largely donor-specific TCR clusters. General study findings and limits: Contracting clones localized mainly to CM and EM when CD4+ and mainly to EMRA when CD8+.

The J segment lost 3 bases and the V segment lost 1 base, leaving 11 bases of the junction unmatched. Germline assignment: CDR1 SGHTA and CDR2 FQGNSA. The length of the CDR3 is 17 residues. Comment on this clonotype: Its antigen is unidentified.

5'RACE primed from the constant segment yielded TCR alpha and TCR beta cDNA libraries bearing sample barcodes and UMIs. MiXCR, applied by TCRdb to the 5' RACE reads, yields one record per CDR3 protein. The sample yields 150,000 to 200,000 distinct CDR3 sequences, approximately 15% seen once. The chain is built from TRBV7-2 and TRBJ2-7, with TRBD2 identical over 8 bases. The sample comprised PBMCs or a T cell subset sorted from them (not recorded which). The sequence came from an adult woman who had mild COVID-19 (a few samples of this study predate the infection). Cell type and time point are not known. Written as DNA, the CDR3 is TGTGCCAGCAGCTTAGTCAGTAGGACTAGCATTAACTACGAGCAGTACTTC. It encodes CASSLVSRTSINYEQYF.